Below are 10 T cell receptor beta chains sequenced from a single sample in a study of T cell changes during pregnancy in multiple sclerosis. Libraries were prepared by immunoSEQ multiplex PCR; TCRdb keeps only in-frame clonotypes and omits some of them. Of tens of thousands of clones listed, roughly nine tenths are singletons. The sample in question was peripheral blood, obtained in the first trimester of pregnancy. These receptors originate from a female donor in good health, enrolled as a control in a pregnancy study.

The rearrangement links TRBV19 to TRBJ1-2; tentatively, D is TRBD1 (5 bases). Trimming stripped 5 bases from V and 4 bases from J, with 11 bases between. Germline assignment: CDR1 LNHDA and CDR2 SQIVND (reference sequence). The CDR3 has 13 residues. CDR3 region: CASSPEGTYGYTF. For the CDR3, the DNA is TGTGCCAGTAGTCCGGAGGGGACCTATGGCTACACCTTC.

The count of this clone is one. This chain uses TRBV4-3 with TRBJ2-7, with D tentatively TRBD1 (5 bases). Trimming pared 0 bases from V and 9 bases from J, leaving 12 bases between. This CDR3 contains 13 residues. Germline assignment: CDR1 LGHNA and CDR2 YSLEER. The CDR3 sequence is CASSQDKNTGQYF. CDR3 nucleotide sequence: TGCGCCAGCAGCCAAGATAAGAACACAGGGCAGTACTTC.

This clone was seen once. The CDR3 nucleotides read TGTGCCAGCAGTGAAGCGAGGACAGGGCACGAGCAGTACTTC. It encodes CASSEARTGHEQYF. The rearrangement uses TRBV2 and TRBJ2-7; 8 bases line up with TRBD1. Per the germline V gene, CDR1 is SNHLY and CDR2 is FYNNEI. With 0 bases clipped from V and 5 bases from J, the junction kept 3 bases outside the gene matches. CDR3 length: 14 amino acids.

The gene calls are TRBV7-2 and TRBJ1-1; D is ambiguous. Germline V gives CDR1 SGHTA, CDR2 FQGNSA. The CDR3 has 13 residues. V dropped 3 bases and J dropped 0 bases, with 5 bases sitting between them. The CDR3 DNA follows: TGTGCCAGCAGCTTGCAGTTGAACACTGAAGCTTTCTTT. It specifies CASSLQLNTEAFF.

This clone was detected only a few times. The gene calls are TRBV6-4 and TRBJ1-2, with 10 positions matching TRBD1. Losses at the gene ends were 5 bases for V and 7 bases for J; bases not matched to a gene: 7. Germline loops: CDR1 MRHNA, CDR2 SNTAGT. The CDR3 extends over 14 amino acids. CDR3 nucleotide sequence: TGTGCCAGCAGTTCACAGACAGGGGGCTCTGGCTACACCTTC. It is translated as CASSSQTGGSGYTF.

J is TRBJ2-3 and V is TRBV7-9; D is unclear. Germline CDR1 is SEHNR and CDR2 is FQNEAQ (reference sequence). V was cut by 5 bases and J by 9 bases, with 6 bases left in between. The CDR3 spans 10 residues. CDR3 in DNA: TGTGCCAGCAGCCCCGGGACGCAGTATTTT. It yields the protein CASSPGTQYF.

The chain joins TRBV5-6 to TRBJ1-4, with TRBD1 as a possible D gene (6 bases). The CDR3 contains 15 residues. The V end was cut by 0 bases, the J end by 8 bases, with 14 bases between. Germline V lookup: CDR1 SGHDT, CDR2 YYEEEE. Here the CDR3 reads CASSLAGGYLEKLFF. For the CDR3, the DNA is TGTGCCAGCAGCTTGGCGGGGGGCTATCTGGAAAAACTGTTTTTT.

This clone has just one count. The rearrangement joins TRBV19 to TRBJ2-7; 7 nucleotides line up with TRBD1. The CDR3 totals 14 residues. Germline CDR1 is LNHDA and CDR2 is SQIVND (reference sequence). V was pared by 5 bases and J by 4 bases, with 8 bases of the junction left unmatched. In DNA, the CDR3 is TGTGCCAGTAGTCAACTGGGACAGCAATACGAGCAGTACTTC. It is translated as CASSQLGQQYEQYF.

The rearrangement links TRBV11-3 to TRBJ2-1; D possibly corresponds to TRBD2 (5 bases). The V end lost 5 bases, the J end lost 11 bases, and 13 bases lay between the germline ends. The CDR3 loop spans 12 amino acids. Germline loops: CDR1 SGHNT, CDR2 YENEEA. The CDR3 region is CASSRDDRKQFF. DNA for the CDR3: TGTGCCAGCAGCCGGGATGATCGGAAGCAGTTCTTC.

The V call is TRBV15, the J call TRBJ1-3; possibly TRBD1 for D (5 bases). The germline V and J ends were trimmed by 1 base and 4 bases, with 11 bases remaining between them. This CDR3 has 15 amino acids. CDR1 and CDR2 (germline): LNHNV, YYDKDF (reference sequence). CDR3 protein: CATSRVLQGGNTIYF. The DNA for the CDR3 is TGTGCCACCAGCAGAGTCCTCCAGGGCGGAAACACCATATATTTT.